Each of the 10 T cell receptor beta chains below was sequenced from the same sample in a study of blood T cell repertoires in COVID-19. Clones were read by immunoSEQ multiplex PCR, and TCRdb kept only the in-frame ones, dropping some. The data hold about 170,000 clones, with approximately 81% observed a single time. The source material was peripheral blood. These receptors were collected from a woman aged 70-85 years with COVID-19, enrolled during active disease.

The J gene is TRBJ1-1, the V gene TRBV19; tentatively, D is TRBD1 (6 bases). Trimming removed 2 bases at V and 4 bases at J, with 14 bases between. The CDR3 is made up of 15 amino acids. In germline, CDR1 is LNHDA, CDR2 SQIVND (reference sequence). The CDR3 DNA follows: TGTGCCAGTAGTATAACAGGGTCGGTGGGCACTGAAGCTTTCTTT. It encodes CASSITGSVGTEAFF.

The chain has TRBV6-5 and TRBJ2-2; no clear D. The V end lost 6 bases, the J end lost 4 bases, and 9 bases lay between the germline ends. The CDR3 extends over 13 amino acids. In germline, CDR1 is MNHEY, CDR2 SVGAGI. CDR3 amino acids: CASSSGATGELFF. The CDR3 coding sequence is TGTGCCAGCAGCTCCGGTGCCACCGGGGAGCTGTTTTTT.

The gene calls are TRBV6-2 or TRBV6-3 and TRBJ1-3, with TRBD1 identical over 8 bases. Germline V CDR1 and CDR2: MNHEY, SVGEGT. This CDR3 spans 14 amino acids. Losses at the gene ends were 5 bases for V and 8 bases for J; bases not matched to a gene: 8. CDR3 sequence reads: CASSLGQGGDTIYF. DNA of the CDR3: TGTGCCAGCAGTCTCGGACAGGGAGGGGACACCATATATTTT.

The V call is TRBV2, the J call TRBJ1-2, with D possibly TRBD1 on 5 matching bases. This CDR3 has 14 amino acids. V was clipped by 8 bases and J by 5 bases, with 18 bases between them. Germline V CDR1 and CDR2: SNHLY, FYNNEI. The CDR3 DNA follows: TGTGCCAGCGGGGGGGGGTCTGGCCAATATGGCTACACCTTC. This gives the protein CASGGGSGQYGYTF. The whole variable domain, remainder taken from reference TRBV2 and TRBJ1-2, is EPEVTQTPSHQVTQMGQEVILRCVPISNHLYFYWYRQILGQKVEFLVSFYNNEISEKSEIFDDQFSVERPDGSNFTLKIRSTKLEDSAMYFCASGGGSGQYGYTFGSGTRLTVV.

This chain uses TRBV7-8 with TRBJ2-3; possibly TRBD2 for D (7 bases). Deletions cut 6 bases from V and 5 bases from J, with 15 bases between. The germline CDR1 and CDR2 sequences are SGHVS and FQNEAQ. The CDR3 is 14 residues long. The CDR3 is CASRTGGAVDTQYF. In DNA, the CDR3 is TGTGCCAGCAGGACTGGGGGGGCAGTAGATACGCAGTATTTT.

This rearrangement joins TRBV5-6 to TRBJ1-4; D is unresolved. CDR1 SGHDT and CDR2 YYEEEE come from the germline V gene. Trimming pared 0 bases from V and 3 bases from J, leaving 6 bases between. The CDR3 contains 14 residues. The CDR3 reads CASSLDAANEKLFF. CDR3 in DNA: TGTGCCAGCAGCTTGGACGCGGCTAATGAAAAACTGTTTTTT. The full variable domain, completed using reference TRBV5-6 and TRBJ1-4, is DAGVTQSPTHLIKTRGQQVTLRCSPKSGHDTVSWYQQALGQGPQFIFQYYEEEERQRGNFPDRFSGHQFPNYSSELNVNALLLGDSALYLCASSLDAANEKLFFGSGTQLSVL.

The CDR3 nucleotides are TGTGCCAGCAGCCCCCGGAGCCTAGCGCGCCTGAACACCGGGGAGCTGTTTTTT. Residues: CASSPRSLARLNTGELFF. The chain has TRBV7-2 and TRBJ2-2; maybe TRBD2 (6 bases). Trimming cost V 5 bases and J 1 base, with 20 bases left between them. Germline V gene sequence: CDR1 SGHTA, CDR2 FQGNSA. CDR3 length: 18 residues.

This clone was seen a single time. The chain links TRBV13 to TRBJ2-1, with D possibly matching TRBD2 (5 bases). Between the trimmed V and J ends, which lost 5 bases and 0 bases, there was a span of 11 bases. This CDR3 contains 15 residues. Germline CDR1 reads PRHDT; CDR2 reads FYEKMQ (reference sequence). Written as DNA, the CDR3 is TGTGCCAGCAGCACGAGGAGGAGCTCCTACAATGAGCAGTTCTTC. It translates to CASSTRRSSYNEQFF. Using reference TRBV13 and TRBJ2-1 for the parts outside the CDR3, the full variable domain is AAGVIQSPRHLIKEKRETATLKCYPIPRHDTVYWYQQGPGQDPQFLISFYEKMQSDKGSIPDRFSAQQFSDYHSELNMSSLELGDSALYFCASSTRRSSYNEQFFGPGTRLTVL.

The CDR3 nucleotides read TGTGCCAGCAGGTCCCCGGGACAGGGGTCAGGGGCCATATATTTT. Encoded protein: CASRSPGQGSGAIYF. The J gene is TRBJ1-3, the V gene TRBV3-1 (or the pseudogene TRBV3-2); 10 positions agree with TRBD1. Looked up from germline, CDR1 is LGHDT and CDR2 is YNNKEL (reference sequence). The CDR3 covers 15 residues. Trimming took 6 bases from V and 11 from J; bases not matched to a gene: 13.

The J gene is TRBJ1-3, the V gene TRBV3-1 (or the pseudogene TRBV3-2); D unclear. The CDR3 runs to 15 residues. Germline V CDR1 and CDR2: LGHDT, YNNKEL (reference sequence). Deletions cut 1 base from V and 5 bases from J, with 12 bases between. CDR3 coding DNA: TGTGCCAGCAGCCAAGTGACAAAGCTTAGAAACACCATATATTTT. Encoded protein: CASSQVTKLRNTIYF.